This T cell receptor (beta chain) was documented in a study of cytomegalovirus exposure and HLA in healthy donors. Findings and limits, study-wide: Cytomegalovirus-associated status was assigned to approximately 160 TCR beta chains. Confirmation in vitro established that a few CMV-associated chains were specific for CMV antigens. First-cohort TCR clusters tended to co-occur in the roughly 120 validation repertoires, a later analysis found. Many donors carried some public TCRs, although rarity characterized most TCR sequences.

The CDR3 has 14 amino acids. J gave up 7 bases and V 7 bases, and 11 bases lay outside the gene matches. The germline CDR1 and CDR2 sequences are MNHNS and SASEGT. Only in-frame clones appear in the TCRdb table, and some are missing; sequencing was by immunoSEQ multiplex PCR. The sample lists under 110,000 clones, about 88% occurring once. On this clone: Its antigen is undetermined.

This chain joins TRBV6-1 and TRBJ2-7, with 9 positions matching TRBD1. Sequenced material: PBMCs. The clonotype was recovered from a woman between 18 and 30 years old in good health and CMV-seropositive. CDR3 bases: TGTGCCAGCAAAAACTCCGGGACAGGGATGGAGCAGTACGTC. The encoded protein is CASKNSGTGMEQYV.